Listed here are 3 T cell receptor beta chains from one sample, sequenced in a study of response to subunit inactivated influenza vaccine. TCRdb itself ran the RT-PCR reads through MiXCR, one entry per CDR3 protein. There are roughly 190,000 distinct CDR3 sequences in the sample; approximately 12% occur only once, and around 32% lies in the top ten. These same records also appear under a second study, on T cells expressing NK-cell markers. That work adds: It was by 5'RACE template switching with UMIs that TCR beta cDNA was made.

The starting material was CD8+ T cells sorted from PBMCs, obtained roughly 12 days after vaccination. Receptors were obtained from a man aged 50 to 59 who received an inactivated influenza vaccine.

This clonotype showed up just a few times. CDR3 loop: CASSFGTSGNEQFF. The CDR3 DNA follows: TGTGCCAGCAGCTTCGGGACTTCCGGCAATGAGCAGTTCTTC. The V gene is TRBV5-6, the J gene TRBJ2-1; TRBD2 is a possible D gene (6 bases). Deletions cut 2 bases from V and 6 bases from J, with 12 bases between. There are 14 residues in the CDR3. The germline V gene encodes CDR1 SGHDT and CDR2 YYEEEE.

The table lists this clonotype with many counts. V usage is TRBV7-9 and J usage is TRBJ2-3; the match to TRBD1 covers 7 bases. J was trimmed by 5 bases and V by 5 bases; bases with no gene match: 16. This CDR3 has 17 amino acids. Germline V lookup: CDR1 SEHNR, CDR2 FQNEAQ (reference sequence). The CDR3 nucleotides are TGTGCCAGCAGCATATCCTGGACAGGCCCCCACCGAGATACGCAGTATTTT. This encodes CASSISWTGPHRDTQYF.

There are a few counts of this clonotype. J is TRBJ2-2 and V is TRBV6-2 or TRBV6-3; 8 positions agree with TRBD2. Germline lookup yields CDR1 MNHEY and CDR2 SVGEGT. The junction had 14 bases not matched to a gene; V was cut back by 7 bases and J by 4 bases. The CDR3 consists of 17 residues. CDR3 sequence: CASTQTTGTSVTGELFF. The CDR3 DNA reads as TGTGCCAGCACCCAGACGACCGGGACTAGTGTCACCGGGGAGCTGTTTTTT.